This T cell receptor beta chain stems from a study of T cells after posttransplantation cyclophosphamide. The assay was immunoSEQ multiplex PCR, and TCRdb's table has in-frame clones only and misses some. The sample consists of approximately 29,000 clones, 70% to 90% of them appearing once. The CDR3 covers 12 residues. Trimming removed 7 bases from V and 5 bases from J, with 12 bases in between. Germline V gene lookup returns CDR1 SQVTM and CDR2 ANQGSEA. The specimen sequenced was PBMCs. This TCR came from a middle-aged man. The chain couples TRBV29-1 to TRBJ1-5; D gene ambiguous. The CDR3, as DNA: TGCAGCGCCGGGTCGGGGTATCAGCCCCAGCATTTT. Residues: CSAGSGYQPQHF.